This paragraph covers one TCR beta chain sequence. TCRdb called the 5' RACE reads again in MiXCR, with one record for every CDR3 protein. This repertoire shows roughly 240,000 distinct CDR3 sequences, roughly 32% found once; its top ten account for 3.5% to 4.5%. The CDR3 totals 15 residues. Deletions cut 2 bases from V and 7 bases from J, with 14 bases between. In germline, CDR1 is SGHTA, CDR2 FQGNSA. This specimen comes from a study of CD8 T cells in ankylosing spondylitis. The receptor's source is a male donor with ankylosing spondylitis or in good health (not recorded which). The chain has TRBV7-2 and TRBJ1-4, with D perhaps TRBD1 (5 bases). Sequencing used blood, either unsorted or a sorted T cell fraction (not recorded which). CDR3 nucleotide sequence: TGTGCCAGCAGCTTAAGTAGCTACGGGGGTGAAAAACTGTTTTTT. Its protein is CASSLSSYGGEKLFF.